These 26 T cell receptor beta chains came from one sample sequenced in a study of cytomegalovirus exposure and HLA in healthy donors. PCR used 60 Vbeta primers and 13 Jbeta primers. The assay was immunoSEQ multiplex PCR, and TCRdb's table has in-frame clones only and misses some. The table shows some 110,000 clones, with 69% occurring only once. The sequencing input was PBMCs. These receptors originate from a man aged 25 to 40 in good health and CMV-seronegative.

The chain joins TRBV10-3 to TRBJ1-2, with TRBD1 matching over 11 bases. Germline-derived CDR1 and CDR2 are ENHRY and SYGVKD. The CDR3 extends over 16 amino acids. V trimming: 1 base; J trimming: 7 bases; junction bases outside the gene matches: 8. In nucleotides, the CDR3 is TGTGCCATCAGTGAGTGGGCGGGACAGGGGGTCTCTGGCTACACCTTC. Translating gives CAISEWAGQGVSGYTF.

A few counts support this clone. This chain links TRBV27 with TRBJ2-1; 14 bases map to TRBD2. J was trimmed by 8 bases and V by 4 bases; bases with no gene match: 10. In germline, CDR1 is MNHEY, CDR2 SMNVEV (reference sequence). This CDR3 comprises 17 residues. The CDR3, as DNA: TGTGCCAGCAGTTCTCACGGGACTAGCGGGAGAGGAGATGAGCAGTTCTTC. It yields the protein CASSSHGTSGRGDEQFF.

The chain has TRBV27 and TRBJ1-5; 9 positions agree with TRBD1. Germline V gives CDR1 MNHEY, CDR2 SMNVEV (reference sequence). Trimming at V came to 5 bases and at J to 3 bases, leaving 8 bases not matched to a gene. The CDR3 length is 16 residues. This CDR3 is CASSPWTGEVNQPQHF. In DNA, the CDR3 is TGTGCCAGCAGTCCGTGGACAGGGGAAGTCAATCAGCCCCAGCATTTT.

The chain employs TRBV5-6 and TRBJ2-1; 12 bases map to TRBD2. The CDR3 runs to 17 residues. Germline V gene sequence: CDR1 SGHDT, CDR2 YYEEEE. The V and J ends lost 4 bases and 7 bases, in that order; junction bases with no gene match: 12. For the CDR3, the DNA is TGTGCCAGCAGCCCTTCCGGACTAGCGGGGAGTAGAAATGAGCAGTTCTTC. This gives the protein CASSPSGLAGSRNEQFF.

This chain links TRBV21-1 with TRBJ1-5. TRBV21-1 has pseudogene status. This CDR3 region has 16 residues. The CDR3 DNA reads TGTGCCAGCAGCCGCTGGACTGATCATAGCAATCAGCCCCAGCATTTT. Translated, it gives CASSRWTDHSNQPQHF.

This clone occurred a few times. The CDR3 bases are TGTGCCAGCAGTGAACCAGGGGGCGCATTCTACGAGCAGTACTTC. This encodes CASSEPGGAFYEQYF. The rearrangement uses TRBV6-1 and TRBJ2-7; 8 nucleotides match TRBD1. The V gene end was trimmed by 2 bases and the J gene end by 3 bases; junction bases not matched to a gene: 6. Germline values: CDR1 MNHNS, CDR2 SASEGT. This CDR3 is built from 15 residues.

A note on this clone: One end of the junction does not line up with germline, which may come from a read error. The rearrangement joins TRBV5-1 to TRBJ2-4, with 8 bases identical to TRBD1. There are 14 residues in the CDR3. CDR1 SGHRS and CDR2 YFSETQ come from the germline V gene. The CDR3 region has the DNA TGCGCCAGCAGCCCGCAGGGGGCCAAAAACAGTCAGTACTTC. It specifies CASSPQGAKNSQYF.

The chain recombines TRBV21-1 with TRBJ2-4; the table names TRBD1, a call not compared with the DNA. TRBV21-1 is a listed pseudogene. This CDR3 is 14 amino acids long. The CDR3 spells CASSKGETGNIQYF. The CDR3 coding sequence is TGTGCCAGCAGCAAGGGGGAGACAGGGAACATTCAGTACTTC.

This clone was observed a single time. V is TRBV15 and J is TRBJ2-7, with D uncertain. Trimming took 1 base from V and 1 from J, leaving 5 bases between them. The CDR3 has 13 residues. Germline CDR1 and CDR2: LNHNV and YYDKDF (reference sequence). For the CDR3, the DNA is TGTGCCACCAGCAGAGTTTATTCCTACGAGCAGTACTTC. Its translation: CATSRVYSYEQYF.

This chain connects TRBV28 to TRBJ2-7; 7 nucleotides align to TRBD1. The CDR3 is made up of 13 amino acids. V dropped 6 bases and J dropped 3; count of bases not matched to a gene: 5. The V gene's germline CDR1 is MDHEN and CDR2 SYDVKM. The CDR3 DNA sequence: TGTGCCAGCAGGAGGGACAGCAACTACGAGCAGTACTTC. Its protein is CASRRDSNYEQYF.

The chain uses TRBV10-3 and TRBJ1-3; 8 positions agree with TRBD1. The CDR3 runs 15 residues. Losses at the gene ends were 3 bases for V and 1 base for J; bases not matched to a gene: 2. The germline CDR1 and CDR2 sequences are ENHRY and SYGVKD. Here the CDR3 reads CAISDRGLSGNTIYF. In DNA, the CDR3 is TGTGCCATCAGTGACAGGGGGCTATCTGGAAACACCATATATTTT.

The chain employs TRBV5-4 and TRBJ2-6; 11 bases map to TRBD1. CDR1 and CDR2 from the germline V gene are SGHNT and YYREEE (reference sequence). CDR3 length: 18 amino acids. J gave up 0 bases and V 4 bases, and 6 bases lay outside the gene matches. The CDR3 protein is CASSTRDRGYSGANVLTF. The CDR3 DNA reads as TGTGCCAGCAGCACCCGGGACAGGGGGTACTCTGGGGCCAACGTCCTGACTTTC.

The rearrangement joins TRBV4-1 to TRBJ2-7; TRBD1 agrees at 7 bases. The V gene end was trimmed by 1 base and the J gene end by 1 base; junction bases not matched to a gene: 4. This CDR3 has 15 amino acids. CDR1 is MGHRA, CDR2 YSYEKL, per germline. CDR3 in amino acids: CASSQATGQSYEQYF. The CDR3 region has the DNA TGCGCCAGCAGCCAAGCCACGGGACAGTCCTACGAGCAGTACTTC.

This clone was counted between two and nine times. V is TRBV5-6 and J is TRBJ1-1; 7 bases agree with TRBD1. CDR3 size: 13 residues. The V and J ends lost 4 bases and 8 bases, in that order; junction bases with no gene match: 8. Germline values: CDR1 SGHDT, CDR2 YYEEEE. CDR3 protein: CASSETLTGEAFF. The DNA of the CDR3 is TGTGCCAGCAGCGAGACCTTGACAGGGGAAGCTTTCTTT.

The gene calls are TRBV27 and TRBJ2-1; 7 nucleotides line up with TRBD2. This CDR3 is built from 14 residues. The junction had 10 bases not matched to a gene; V was cut back by 7 bases and J by 7 bases. Germline-derived CDR1 and CDR2 are MNHEY and SMNVEV (reference sequence). CDR3 bases: TGTGCCAGCAAGCGGGGACCTTCGTGGAATGAGCAGTTCTTC. Translating gives CASKRGPSWNEQFF.

The genes are TRBV5-1 and TRBJ2-5, with a tentative D call TRBD2 (7 bases). The CDR3 is 16 amino acids. Per the germline V gene, CDR1 is SGHRS and CDR2 is YFSETQ. Trimming stripped 4 bases from V and 5 bases from J, with 21 bases between. The CDR3 DNA sequence: TGCGCCAGCAGCCTGGTCGGGGGGAGTGACAGGGAGACCCAGTACTTC. Protein: CASSLVGGSDRETQYF.

The chain has TRBV27 and TRBJ2-1, with D unresolved. The CDR3 has 14 amino acids. Germline CDR1 reads MNHEY; CDR2 reads SMNVEV (reference sequence). Deletions cut 3 bases from V and 5 bases from J, with 11 bases between. The CDR3 region has the DNA TGTGCCAGCAGTTTCCAGCGTCGGGACAATGAGCAGTTCTTC. This codes for CASSFQRRDNEQFF.

The genes are TRBV6-5 and TRBJ1-2, with 9 bases identical to TRBD1. CDR3 length equals 14 residues. Losses at the gene ends were 9 bases for V and 8 bases for J; bases not matched to a gene: 13. Germline assignment: CDR1 MNHEY and CDR2 SVGAGI. The DNA of the CDR3 is TGTGCCAGGGAGAGACAGGGGGTGAGAGAAGGCTACACCTTC. Protein product: CARERQGVREGYTF.

The table lists this clone with a count of one. The chain joins TRBV23-1 to TRBJ2-6, with 7 bases identical to TRBD1. TRBV23-1 is known as an ORF, though its function is uncertain. The ends lost 6 bases at V and 1 base at J; junction bases unmatched: 12. The CDR3 is made up of 18 amino acids. The CDR3 reads CASSHRQGLVSGANVLTF. For the CDR3, the DNA is TGCGCCAGCAGCCACCGACAGGGATTAGTTTCTGGGGCCAACGTCCTGACTTTC.

In its sample, this clone was seen once. The chain's CDR3 is CASSLAQRAGGGTDTQYF. The DNA of the CDR3 is TGTGCCAGCAGCTTAGCGCAACGAGCGGGAGGAGGCACAGATACGCAGTATTTT. This chain joins TRBV7-2 and TRBJ2-3, with 9 bases identical to TRBD2. The CDR3 consists of 18 residues. Unmatched junction bases numbered 8, after V lost 0 bases and J lost 1 base. Germline CDR1 and CDR2: SGHTA and FQGNSA.

The V call is TRBV28, the J call TRBJ1-5; 9 bases match TRBD1. The germline V gene encodes CDR1 MDHEN and CDR2 SYDVKM. Trimming cost V 6 bases and J 2 bases; bases outside gene matches: 5. This CDR3 has 15 residues. The CDR3 loop is CASRSTGGGNQPQHF. For the CDR3, the DNA is TGTGCCAGCAGATCGACAGGGGGGGGCAATCAGCCCCAGCATTTT.

In regard to this clone: At one boundary the junction diverges from the germline segment, which might be a read error. CDR3 sequence reads: CASSLDGSTDTQYF. The DNA of the CDR3 is TGTGCTAGCAGCTTAGACGGTAGCACAGATACGCAGTATTTT. The V call is TRBV7-7, the J call TRBJ2-3; D is unresolved. The CDR3 loop spans 14 amino acids. Germline-derived CDR1 and CDR2 are SSHAT and FNYEAQ (reference sequence).

The V and J genes are TRBV29-1 and TRBJ2-5, with a possible D match to TRBD1 (5 bases). V was trimmed by 0 bases and J by 5 bases, leaving 13 bases between them. CDR1 SQVTM and CDR2 ANQGSEA come from the germline V gene. The CDR3 consists of 14 residues. This CDR3 is CSVEDGLPGETQYF. The CDR3 nucleotides are TGCAGCGTTGAAGACGGGCTCCCAGGGGAGACCCAGTACTTC.

This clone has just one count. The V and J genes are TRBV5-1 and TRBJ2-3; D is perhaps TRBD2 (6 bases). CDR1 SGHRS and CDR2 YFSETQ come from the germline V gene. The V gene lost 4 bases and the J gene lost 0 bases, with 12 bases spanning the gap. The CDR3 runs to 15 residues. DNA of the CDR3: TGCGCCAGCAGCCCCGGGACTTCTAGCACAGATACGCAGTATTTT. Residues: CASSPGTSSTDTQYF.

The rearrangement links TRBV6-5 to TRBJ1-2; D not certain. This CDR3 is 15 amino acids long. Germline CDR1 reads MNHEY; CDR2 reads SVGAGI. Trimming took off 5 bases at V and 2 bases at J, with 15 bases between the two ends. CDR3 sequence reads: CASSPDGVTNYGYTF. CDR3 DNA sequence: TGTGCCAGCAGTCCCGACGGGGTGACAAACTATGGCTACACCTTC.

The rearrangement links TRBV5-8 to TRBJ2-7, with 7 nucleotides matching TRBD1. The CDR3 extends over 19 amino acids. CDR1 is SGHTS and CDR2 is YDEGEE in the germline V gene. With V trimmed by 0 bases and J by 3 bases, 18 bases remained unmatched. CDR3 amino acids: CASSLEGWGQKKLIYEQYF. The CDR3 region has the DNA TGTGCCAGCAGCTTGGAAGGGTGGGGACAGAAAAAATTAATCTACGAGCAGTACTTC.